These T cell receptor beta chains were read from a single sample in a study of a mutant IDH1 vaccine in newly diagnosed glioma. Antigens for these TCRs are unknown. Method: immunoSEQ multiplex PCR; TCRdb's copy keeps in-frame clones and lacks some. The sample yields 53,000 or so clones, around 80% seen once. The input for sequencing was PBMCs, taken from a glioma patient whose treatment included an IDH1 peptide vaccine. These receptors all come from a man aged 50-60 years with glioma. Each CDR3 is given with its conserved first and last residue. Fields, in order: J gene, D gene, V gene, clone size, CDR3 DNA, CDR3 protein. D genes are given only for firm matches. Clone sizes are given selectively: once, few, many, or a class where the clone is expanded.

TRBJ1-5	-	TRBV7-2	-	TGTGCCAGCAGCTTAGCCGGGACACAAAATCAGCCCCAGCATTTT	CASSLAGTQNQPQHF
TRBJ2-1	-	TRBV6-5	-	TGTGCCAGCAGTCCCCTAAAGGGTGAGCAGTTCTTC	CASSPLKGEQFF
TRBJ2-3	-	TRBV2	-	TGTGCCAGCACCGCAACTAATACGCAGTATTTT	CASTATNTQYF
TRBJ2-2	TRBD1	TRBV27	-	TGTGCCAGCAGCTTGGGACAGGGGGCCGTGGGCGGGGAGCTGTTTTTT	CASSLGQGAVGGELFF
TRBJ1-2	-	TRBV4-2	-	TGTGCCAGCAGCCAGGGGGCGGGGGGCTACACCTTC	CASSQGAGGYTF
TRBJ2-7	-	TRBV18	-	TGTGCCAGCTCACCAAATCCTCAATACGAGCAGTACTTC	CASSPNPQYEQYF
TRBJ2-1	TRBD1	TRBV5-4	-	TGTGCCAGCAGGAGGACAGGGAGTAATGAGCAGTTCTTC	CASRRTGSNEQFF
TRBJ1-4	-	TRBV5-1	-	TGCGCCAGCAGCTTGGTTCAGGGCAGCGAAAAACTGTTTTTT	CASSLVQGSEKLFF
TRBJ1-5	-	TRBV4-1	-	TGCGCCAGCAGCCAAGTCCCGAGCCAACCCCCCCAGCATTTT	CASSQVPSQPPQHF
TRBJ1-3	-	TRBV11-1	-	TGTGCCAGCAGCTTCGGAAACACCATATATTTT	CASSFGNTIYF
TRBJ2-5	TRBD2	TRBV4-1	-	TGCGCCAGCAGCCAAGGGGTTAATAGCGGGTATGAGACCCAGTACTTC	CASSQGVNSGYETQYF
TRBJ1-2	-	TRBV18	-	TGTGCCAGCTCATCGACGGCGAACTATGGCTACACCTTC	CASSSTANYGYTF
TRBJ2-2	-	TRBV11-3	-	TGTGCCAGCCGGCGGCAGCCGGACACCGGGGAGCTGTTTTTT	CASRRQPDTGELFF
TRBJ2-2	TRBD1	TRBV5-1	-	TGCGCCAGCGCTAGGGACAGCACCGGGGAGCTGTTTTTT	CASARDSTGELFF
TRBJ2-5	-	TRBV10-3	once	TGTGCCATCAAGCAGGCTGGGGAGACCCAGTACTTC	CAIKQAGETQYF
TRBJ1-2	-	TRBV4-1	-	TGCGCCGGCAGCCAAGATCCGGGACAAGGACCAAACTATGGCTACACCTTC	CAGSQDPGQGPNYGYTF
TRBJ1-5	-	TRBV5-1	-	TGCGCCAGCGGACGACAGACTAGCAATCAGCCCCAGCATTTT	CASGRQTSNQPQHF
TRBJ2-5	-	TRBV25-1	few	TGTGCCAGCAGTAAGAACACAGGGGAGACCCAGTACTTC	CASSKNTGETQYF
TRBJ1-5	-	TRBV30	-	TGTGCCTGGGGGGGAGGCAATCAGCCCCAGCATTTT	CAWGGGNQPQHF
TRBJ1-2	-	TRBV5-1	-	TGCGCCAGCAGCGATCTTAACTATGGCTACACCTTC	CASSDLNYGYTF
TRBJ2-4	-	TRBV7-2	-	TGTGCCAGCAGCTTACGGACACAAAACATTCAGTACTTC	CASSLRTQNIQYF
TRBJ1-1	-	TRBV5-6	few	TGTGCCAGCAGCTTGGGGTCGAACACTGAAGCTTTCTTT	CASSLGSNTEAFF
TRBJ2-1	TRBD2	TRBV10-1	-	TGCGCCAGCAGTGGGACTAGCGGGACCTACAATGAGCAGTTCTTC	CASSGTSGTYNEQFF
TRBJ1-4	-	TRBV5-1	-	TGCGCCAGCAGGAGGGAGCCTAATGAAAAACTGTTTTTT	CASRREPNEKLFF
TRBJ1-1	-	TRBV27	-	TGTGCCAGCAGTTATCGGGGGTATACTGAAGCTTTCTTT	CASSYRGYTEAFF
TRBJ1-2	-	TRBV7-2	once	TGTGCCAGCAGCCGGACGGCCTATGGCTACACCTTC	CASSRTAYGYTF
TRBJ1-1	TRBD1	TRBV5-1	-	TGCGCCAGCAGCCCACAGGGGGGGAACACTGAAGCTTTCTTT	CASSPQGGNTEAFF
TRBJ2-5	-	TRBV6-5	once	TGTGCCAGCACTCCCAATGGAAGGGAGACCCAGTACTTC	CASTPNGRETQYF
TRBJ1-1	-	TRBV28	-	TGTGCCAGCATCTCGGCCCTTAACACTGAAGCTTTCTTT	CASISALNTEAFF
TRBJ2-1	-	TRBV14	-	TGTGCCAGCACCCCAGGGGCGGGGAAGTACAATGAGCAGTTCTTC	CASTPGAGKYNEQFF
TRBJ2-1	-	TRBV5-4	-	TGTGCCAGCACTACTCGACAGGGAGGGACCTACAATGAGCAGTTCTTC	CASTTRQGGTYNEQFF
TRBJ1-2	-	TRBV29-1	once	TGCAGCGTTGAAGGACAGGCACCCTCCTATGGCTACACCTTC	CSVEGQAPSYGYTF
TRBJ1-1	-	TRBV7-2	-	TGTGCCAGCAGCTGGTATCTTACTGAAGCTTTCTTT	CASSWYLTEAFF
TRBJ1-2	TRBD1	TRBV29-1	-	TGCAAAGGGACAGCTAAGCACTATGGCTACACCTTC	CKGTAKHYGYTF
TRBJ1-3	-	TRBV5-1	-	TGCGCCAGCAGCCCCGGGACGGAGAGCTCTGGAAACACCATATATTTT	CASSPGTESSGNTIYF
TRBJ1-2	-	TRBV7-9	-	TGTGCCAGCAGCCGCCCGGGGGGGAGCAACACCTTC	CASSRPGGSNTF
TRBJ1-2	-	TRBV19	-	TGTGCCAGTAGTATTCGACAGGAATGGAATGGCTACACCTTC	CASSIRQEWNGYTF
TRBJ2-5	TRBD2	TRBV5-1	-	TGCGCCAGCAGCTCATCCAGGACTAGCGGGGGGGGAGAGACCCAGTACTTC	CASSSSRTSGGGETQYF
TRBJ2-2	TRBD1	TRBV9	-	TGTGCCAGCGGGAGGGGACAGGGGAGCACCGGGGAGCTGTTTTTT	CASGRGQGSTGELFF
TRBJ2-3	-	TRBV7-9	-	TGTGCCAGCAGCCTAAATGGCAGGGGAGCAGATACGCAGTATTTT	CASSLNGRGADTQYF
TRBJ1-5	-	TRBV11-2	-	TGTGCCAGCAGCTTAGGAACAGGGATTCGTCAGCCCCAGCATTTT	CASSLGTGIRQPQHF
TRBJ1-3	-	TRBV5-1	-	TGCGCCAGCAGCTTGTGGGGGGACTCTGGAAACACCATATATTTT	CASSLWGDSGNTIYF
TRBJ2-2	-	TRBV25-1	-	TGTGCCAGCAGCCCGCTGGGGGGGGGCAACACCGGGGAGCTGTTTTTT	CASSPLGGGNTGELFF
TRBJ2-7	TRBD1	TRBV6-1	once	TGTGCCAGCAGTGTTACAGGGGTCGTGAAGGGCGAGCAGTACTTC	CASSVTGVVKGEQYF
TRBJ1-5	TRBD1	TRBV19	-	TGTGCCAGTAGTATTACAGGGGACAATCAGCCCCAGCATTTT	CASSITGDNQPQHF
TRBJ2-7	TRBD1	TRBV30	-	TGTGCCTGGAGCGGGCTGACAGGGCTGACGGGCGAGCAGTACTTC	CAWSGLTGLTGEQYF
TRBJ2-1	TRBD1	TRBV5-6	few	TGTGCCAGCAGACCGACAGGGGCAGGCAGGGATGAGCAGTTCTTC	CASRPTGAGRDEQFF
TRBJ2-3	TRBD2	TRBV12-5	-	TGTGCTAGTGGCCGGGGGGACGGGTATATAGCAGATACGCAGTATTTT	CASGRGDGYIADTQYF